A single sample gave rise to the 21 T cell receptor beta chains below, sequenced in a study of cytomegalovirus exposure and HLA in healthy donors. Sequenced by immunoSEQ multiplex PCR; TCRdb stores in-frame clones only, minus some. The sample yields 200,000 to 250,000 clones, around four fifths seen once. The sample comprised PBMCs. The receptors were gathered from a woman in her thirties in good health and CMV-seropositive.

This chain joins TRBV27 and TRBJ2-1; D perhaps matches TRBD2 (6 bases). Trimming cost V 3 bases and J 5 bases, with 14 bases left between them. The length of the CDR3 is 15 residues. Germline CDR1 and CDR2: MNHEY and SMNVEV (reference sequence). CDR3 residues: CASSFSRRGDNEQFF. In DNA, the CDR3 is TGTGCCAGCAGTTTTTCGCGGCGGGGCGACAATGAGCAGTTCTTC.

This rearrangement joins TRBV6-1 to TRBJ2-1; TRBD2 aligns across 7 bases. The V gene's germline CDR1 is MNHNS and CDR2 SASEGT. The CDR3 loop spans 16 amino acids. The ends lost 4 bases at V and 6 bases at J; junction bases unmatched: 12. CDR3 in amino acids: CASSATDPSGGNEQFF. The CDR3 DNA follows: TGTGCCAGCAGTGCAACTGACCCATCGGGGGGCAATGAGCAGTTCTTC.

The chain carries TRBV27 and TRBJ2-1; a weak D match, TRBD2 (5 bases). CDR3 length: 12 residues. V dropped 5 bases and J dropped 6 bases, with 8 bases sitting between them. Germline V gives CDR1 MNHEY, CDR2 SMNVEV (reference sequence). In DNA form, the CDR3 reads TGTGCCAGCAGTGAGGGTTTCAATGAGCAGTTCTTC. It yields the protein CASSEGFNEQFF.

This clone was picked up one time. V gene TRBV6-1 combines with J gene TRBJ1-1; perhaps TRBD1 as D (5 bases). The V end was cut by 6 bases, the J end by 3 bases, with 11 bases between. The CDR3 has 13 amino acids. Germline V gene lookup returns CDR1 MNHNS and CDR2 SASEGT. The CDR3 reads CASRKGGDTEAFF. DNA for the CDR3: TGTGCCAGCAGGAAGGGAGGGGACACTGAAGCTTTCTTT.

The rearrangement links TRBV18 to TRBJ2-7; D perhaps matches TRBD2 (6 bases). CDR1 is KGHSH and CDR2 is LQKENI in the germline V gene. V gave up 4 bases and J gave up 4 bases, with 14 bases separating them. This CDR3 has 14 amino acids. The CDR3, as DNA: TGTGCCAGCTCACGGGGACTGGAACTATACGAGCAGTACTTC. This gives the protein CASSRGLELYEQYF.

The rearrangement joins TRBV29-1 to TRBJ2-7, with D uncertain. The germline gives CDR1 SQVTM, CDR2 ANQGSEA. Trimming shortened V by 4 bases and J by 0 bases, and 10 bases separated the two germline ends. This CDR3 is built from 13 residues. CDR3 nucleotide sequence: TGCAGCGTTGCAGGCTTACTCTCCTACGAGCAGTACTTC. Translating it yields CSVAGLLSYEQYF.

This chain connects TRBV19 to TRBJ2-7, with D hard to call. This CDR3 spans 16 amino acids. V lost 10 bases to trimming and J lost 5 bases, with 27 bases between them. Germline values: CDR1 LNHDA, CDR2 SQIVND (reference sequence). The CDR3 DNA follows: TGTGCCACCCCACCGTGGGCCCGGGCCCGTGGGGACGAGCAGTACTTC. Protein: CATPPWARARGDEQYF.

This clone was seen just once. The chain uses TRBV13 and TRBJ2-3, with a tentative D call TRBD2 (5 bases). Germline CDR1 PRHDT, CDR2 FYEKMQ (reference sequence). The CDR3 loop spans 17 amino acids. V lost 5 bases and J 2 bases, leaving 20 bases between the germline ends. This CDR3 is CASSLTFTLEFTDTQYF. The CDR3 DNA reads TGTGCCAGCAGCCTAACCTTTACACTAGAATTCACAGATACGCAGTATTTT.

This sequence joins TRBV7-3 and TRBJ2-1; no definite D call. The CDR3 loop spans 15 amino acids. The V and J ends lost 2 bases and 1 base respectively, with 9 bases between them. CDR1 is SGHTA and CDR2 is FQGTGA in the germline V gene. This CDR3 is CASSLGVSSYNEQFF. The CDR3 DNA reads as TGTGCCAGCAGCTTAGGGGTGTCGTCCTACAATGAGCAGTTCTTC. The entire variable domain, with the rest obtained from reference TRBV7-3 and TRBJ2-1, is as follows: GAGVSQTPSNKVTEKGKYVELRCDPISGHTALYWYRQSLGQGPEFLIYFQGTGAADDSGLPNDRFFAVRPEGSVSTLKIQRTERGDSAVYLCASSLGVSSYNEQFFGPGTRLTVL.

This clone was seen a single time. This chain connects TRBV14 to TRBJ1-1; D uncertain. The ends were cut back, 4 bases at V and 7 bases at J, with 13 bases in the middle. The length of the CDR3 is 13 residues. CDR1 is SGHDN and CDR2 is FVKESK in the germline V gene. CDR3 DNA sequence: TGTGCCAGCAGCCGCAATTGGGCGGGTGAAGCTTTCTTT. Amino acids: CASSRNWAGEAFF.

The chain uses TRBV27 and TRBJ2-7, with 10 bases matching TRBD2. V trimming: 7 bases; J trimming: 9 bases; junction bases outside the gene matches: 18. The germline CDR1 and CDR2 sequences are MNHEY and SMNVEV (reference sequence). There are 16 residues in the CDR3. The CDR3 reads CASTNNPGLAPPPQYF. The CDR3 coding sequence is TGTGCCAGCACCAACAACCCGGGACTAGCGCCCCCCCCGCAGTACTTC.

The chain combines TRBV28 with TRBJ1-2; no definite D call. The CDR3 covers 13 residues. Trimming took 2 bases from V and 6 from J, leaving 10 bases between them. The V gene's germline CDR1 is MDHEN and CDR2 SYDVKM. The CDR3 DNA reads as TGTGCCAGCAGTTTAAACCCGCAAGATGGCTACACCTTC. It specifies CASSLNPQDGYTF.

The rearrangement links TRBV30 to TRBJ1-2; 11 bases are a match to TRBD1. CDR1 and CDR2 (germline): GTSNPN, SVGIG (reference sequence). With 5 bases clipped from V and 4 bases from J, the junction kept 3 bases outside the gene matches. There are 13 residues in the CDR3. The CDR3 protein is CAWGTGGPYGYTF. The CDR3 DNA is TGTGCCTGGGGGACAGGGGGTCCCTATGGCTACACCTTC.

The table lists this clone with a count of one. The chain recombines TRBV11-2 with TRBJ1-3; D not resolved. V was cut by 6 bases and J by 2 bases, with 23 bases left in between. The CDR3 has 18 amino acids. Germline V gene lookup returns CDR1 SGHAT and CDR2 FQNNGV. The CDR3 region has the DNA TGTGCCAGCAGAGAAGGTAGAGGGTTACGAATTACTGGAAACACCATATATTTT. Translation gives CASREGRGLRITGNTIYF.

The chain has TRBV7-9 and TRBJ2-7; 8 positions agree with TRBD1. CDR1 is SEHNR, CDR2 FQNEAQ, per germline (reference sequence). V lost 0 bases to trimming and J lost 7 bases; unmatched junction nucleotides: 11. This CDR3 region has 16 residues. The CDR3 bases are TGTGCCAGCAGCTTAGCTCTCGGACAGGGTCATCGGGAGCAGTACTTC. Amino acids: CASSLALGQGHREQYF.

V gene TRBV7-6 combines with J gene TRBJ2-7; TRBD2 agrees at 11 bases. Losses at the gene ends were 5 bases for V and 7 bases for J; bases not matched to a gene: 7. This CDR3 comprises 14 residues. Germline V gives CDR1 SGHVS, CDR2 FNYEAQ. The CDR3 DNA follows: TGTGCCAGCAGCCCACTAGCGGGAGTTAGTGAGCAGTACTTC. Translation: CASSPLAGVSEQYF.

The CDR3 is CSVDFASSQETQYF. CDR3 DNA sequence: TGCAGCGTCGACTTCGCTAGCAGCCAAGAGACCCAGTACTTC. This sequence joins TRBV29-1 and TRBJ2-5, with a weak D call TRBD2 (5 bases). V was trimmed by 6 bases and J by 1 base, leaving 15 bases between them. The CDR3 runs to 14 residues. Looked up from germline, CDR1 is SQVTM and CDR2 is ANQGSEA.

This chain joins TRBV7-9 and TRBJ2-7, with D perhaps being TRBD1 or TRBD2 (6 bases each). The V gene lost 5 bases and the J gene lost 6 bases, with 14 bases spanning the gap. CDR1 SEHNR and CDR2 FQNEAQ come from the germline V gene (reference sequence). This CDR3 is built from 13 residues. The CDR3 protein is CASSLRGGGEQYF. As DNA, the CDR3 is TGTGCCAGCAGCCTTAGAGGGGGAGGCGAGCAGTACTTC.

CDR3 sequence: CASSPMGRNTYEQYF. The CDR3 DNA reads TGCGCCAGCAGCCCGATGGGACGGAATACTTACGAGCAGTACTTC. J is TRBJ2-7 and V is TRBV4-1, with D tentatively TRBD1 or TRBD2 (5 bases each). CDR3 size: 15 residues. The ends were cut back, 4 bases at V and 4 bases at J, with 17 bases in the middle. Germline V gene data show CDR1 as MGHRA and CDR2 as YSYEKL.

The V gene is TRBV5-1, the J gene TRBJ1-1; D is possibly TRBD1 (6 bases). V was pared by 4 bases and J by 3 bases, with 13 bases between. CDR1 is SGHRS and CDR2 is YFSETQ in the germline V gene. The CDR3 has 14 amino acids. This CDR3 is CASSVGGEDTEAFF. The DNA of the CDR3 is TGCGCCAGCAGCGTCGGGGGCGAGGACACTGAAGCTTTCTTT.

The sample holds a few counts of this clone. The chain carries TRBV15 and TRBJ1-1; TRBD1 might be the D (5 bases). This CDR3 region has 13 residues. With 0 bases removed from V and 8 bases from J, the gap between germline ends came to 10 bases. Germline CDR1 LNHNV, CDR2 YYDKDF (reference sequence). CDR3 amino acids: CATSREGGKEAFF. CDR3 DNA sequence: TGTGCCACCAGCAGAGAGGGGGGTAAGGAAGCTTTCTTT.